Judged by abundance, the clone carrying this TCR delta chain is large. These data originate in a study of gamma-delta chains in newborns, infants, children. Study summary: Innate gammadelta T cells reportedly expand polyclonally right after birth, driven by microbial exposure, per the title.

Trimming removed 3 bases from V and 2 bases from J; junction bases left unmatched: 0. The CDR3 covers 15 residues. Germline CDR1 GEAIGNYY, CDR2 EKD. TCRdb reprocessed the reads using CATT. The top ten clones hold approximately 7.8% of a sample with more than 4,000 delta-chain clones, over 3% of them seen once. Sequencing was performed on blood. This TCR was recovered from a child who was a newborn, infant or young child, either healthy, febrile or measles-vaccinated (not recorded which). This chain joins TRDV2 and TRDJ3, with 7 bases matching TRDD3. The CDR3 loop is CACDWGTWDTRQMFF. CDR3 DNA sequence: TGTGCCTGTGACTGGGGGACCTGGGACACCCGACAGATGTTTTTC.